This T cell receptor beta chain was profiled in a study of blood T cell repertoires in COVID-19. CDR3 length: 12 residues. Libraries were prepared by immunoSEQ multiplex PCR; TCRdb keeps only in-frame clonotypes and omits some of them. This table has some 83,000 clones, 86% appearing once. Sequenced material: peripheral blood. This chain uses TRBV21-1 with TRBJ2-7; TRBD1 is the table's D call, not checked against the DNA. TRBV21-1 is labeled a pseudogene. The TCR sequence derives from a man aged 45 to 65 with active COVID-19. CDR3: CASSTRQYEQYF. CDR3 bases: TGTGCCAGCAGCACTCGACAGTACGAGCAGTACTTC.